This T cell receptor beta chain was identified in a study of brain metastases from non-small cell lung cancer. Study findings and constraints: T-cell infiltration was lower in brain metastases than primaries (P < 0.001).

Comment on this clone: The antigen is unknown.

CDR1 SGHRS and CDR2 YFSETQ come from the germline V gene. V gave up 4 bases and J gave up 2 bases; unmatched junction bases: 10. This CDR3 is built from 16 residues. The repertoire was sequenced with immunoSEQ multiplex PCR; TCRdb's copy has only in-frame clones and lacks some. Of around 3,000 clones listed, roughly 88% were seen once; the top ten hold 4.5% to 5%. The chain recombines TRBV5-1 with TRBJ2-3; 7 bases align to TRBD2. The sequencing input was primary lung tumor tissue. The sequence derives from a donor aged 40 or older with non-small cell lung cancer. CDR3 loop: CASSPVRAGDTDTQYF. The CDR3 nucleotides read TGCGCCAGCAGCCCAGTCAGGGCGGGAGACACAGATACGCAGTATTTT.